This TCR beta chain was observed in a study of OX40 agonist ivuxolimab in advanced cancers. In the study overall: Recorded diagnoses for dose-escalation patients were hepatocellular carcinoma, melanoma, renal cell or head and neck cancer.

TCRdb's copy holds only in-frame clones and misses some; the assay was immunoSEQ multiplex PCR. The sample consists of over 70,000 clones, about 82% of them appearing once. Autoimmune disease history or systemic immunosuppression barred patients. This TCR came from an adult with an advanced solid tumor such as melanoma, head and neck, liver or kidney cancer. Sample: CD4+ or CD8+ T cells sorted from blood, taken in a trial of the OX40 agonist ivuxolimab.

Here the CDR3 reads CASKRGGDSYEQYF. CDR3 nucleotide sequence: TGTGCCAGCAAGAGGGGGGGGGACTCCTACGAGCAGTACTTC. This chain uses TRBV7-2 with TRBJ2-7; possibly TRBD2 for D (7 bases). Trimming removed 7 bases from V and 0 bases from J, with 13 bases in between. The CDR3 loop spans 14 amino acids. From germline, CDR1 is SGHTA and CDR2 FQGNSA.